The 30 T cell receptor beta chains given below trace back to one sample, sequenced in a study of PD-1 blockade in classical Hodgkin lymphoma. The method was immunoSEQ multiplex PCR; TCRdb's version includes in-frame clones alone and lacks a portion of them. In the table there are under 70,000 clones, around 89% of which are singletons. Each patient relapsed following autologous stem cell transplantation, and prior brentuximab vedotin exposure differed. The specimen was peripheral blood mononuclear cells (PBMCs), collected at baseline. The receptors shown here come from a human donor with classical Hodgkin lymphoma.

The J gene is TRBJ1-5, the V gene TRBV30; no clear D gene. From germline, CDR1 is GTSNPN and CDR2 SVGIG (reference sequence). The CDR3 loop spans 14 amino acids. Trimming took off 1 base at V and 0 bases at J, with 7 bases between the two ends. The DNA for the CDR3 is TGTGCCTGGAGTGAGATAGGTAGCAATCAGCCCCAGCATTTT. Protein product: CAWSEIGSNQPQHF.

J is TRBJ1-2 and V is TRBV5-6; the D gene is possibly TRBD1 (5 bases). This CDR3 region has 14 residues. Germline assignment: CDR1 SGHDT and CDR2 YYEEEE. V was cut by 5 bases and J by 4 bases, with 15 bases left in between. CDR3 amino acids: CASSSGSKLYGYTF. Written as DNA, the CDR3 is TGTGCCAGCAGTTCAGGGTCCAAACTCTATGGCTACACCTTC.

DNA for the CDR3: TGTGCCAGCAGCCAAGATCCCGGGACAGGGTTCGAGACCCAGTACTTC. This sequence encodes CASSQDPGTGFETQYF. The chain joins TRBV4-2 to TRBJ2-5; 9 bases map to TRBD1. Germline CDR1 LGHNA, CDR2 YNFKEQ. This CDR3 contains 16 residues. Trimming at V came to 0 bases and at J to 5 bases, leaving 7 bases not matched to a gene.

This clone was observed once. DNA of the CDR3: TGTGCCAGTAGTAGAGGACAGGGTGAGACCCAGTACTTC. Translating it yields CASSRGQGETQYF. The chain has TRBV19 and TRBJ2-5; TRBD1 matches 8 bases. Per the germline V gene, CDR1 is LNHDA and CDR2 is SQIVND (reference sequence). The CDR3 extends over 13 amino acids. The V gene end was trimmed by 4 bases and the J gene end by 5 bases; junction bases not matched to a gene: 3.

The chain recombines TRBV7-2 with TRBJ1-5; D gene ambiguous. The CDR3 loop spans 16 amino acids. The germline V gene has CDR1 SGHTA and CDR2 FQGNSA. Trimming stripped 5 bases from V and 3 bases from J, with 17 bases between. CDR3 sequence (DNA): TGTGCCAGCAGCCAAGAAGCAGGCCTGGACAATCAGCCCCAGCATTTT. It translates to CASSQEAGLDNQPQHF.

J is TRBJ2-2 and V is TRBV29-1, with D unresolved. The CDR3 runs 13 residues. Trimming left V 1 base short and J 0 bases short, with 3 bases between. The germline V gene has CDR1 SQVTM and CDR2 ANQGSEA. CDR3 in amino acids: CSVEGSNTGELFF. In nucleotides, the CDR3 is TGCAGCGTTGAAGGGTCGAACACCGGGGAGCTGTTTTTT.

The V call is TRBV10-2, the J call TRBJ1-1, with no clear D. Germline V lookup: CDR1 WSHSY, CDR2 SAAADI. With 2 bases removed from V and 7 bases from J, the gap between germline ends came to 14 bases. The CDR3 covers 14 residues. This chain's CDR3 is CASSEPTEALEAFF. CDR3 coding DNA: TGCGCCAGCAGTGAGCCGACGGAAGCCCTTGAAGCTTTCTTT.

This chain connects TRBV7-9 to TRBJ2-7; D perhaps matches TRBD1 (6 bases). V lost 5 bases to trimming and J lost 2 bases, with 16 bases between them. Germline CDR1 reads SEHNR; CDR2 reads FQNEAQ (reference sequence). This CDR3 contains 15 residues. The chain's CDR3 is CASSRMTTGPYEQYF. The CDR3, as DNA: TGTGCCAGCAGCCGAATGACTACAGGGCCCTACGAGCAGTACTTC.

Worth noting for this clone: The sample carries other DNA sequences with the same CDR3. The genes are TRBV6-4 and TRBJ2-2; D is unresolved. The CDR3 extends over 13 amino acids. Germline CDR1 MRHNA, CDR2 SNTAGT. V lost 0 bases and J 3 bases, leaving 2 bases between the germline ends. CDR3: CASSDSDTGELFF. DNA of the CDR3: TGTGCCAGCAGTGACTCAGACACCGGGGAGCTGTTTTTT.

The rearrangement links TRBV19 to TRBJ2-7; 10 positions agree with TRBD2. The junction had 4 bases not matched to a gene; V was cut back by 4 bases and J by 1 base. CDR1 LNHDA and CDR2 SQIVND come from the germline V gene (reference sequence). The CDR3 is 15 amino acids. CDR3 loop: CASSKPSGGSYEQYF. CDR3 sequence (DNA): TGTGCCAGTAGTAAACCTAGCGGGGGTTCCTACGAGCAGTACTTC.

This sequence joins TRBV6-5 and TRBJ2-2; TRBD1 matches at 7 bases. Germline V lookup: CDR1 MNHEY, CDR2 SVGAGI. The CDR3 is 14 residues long. J gave up 4 bases and V 4 bases, and 3 bases lay outside the gene matches. In DNA form, the CDR3 reads TGTGCCAGCAGTTCACAGGGGAGCACCGGGGAGCTGTTTTTT. As protein: CASSSQGSTGELFF.

This sequence joins TRBV7-2 and TRBJ2-1; D gene unclear. CDR3 size: 13 residues. V lost 3 bases and J 12 bases, leaving 15 bases between the germline ends. CDR1 is SGHTA and CDR2 is FQGNSA in the germline V gene. The DNA of the CDR3 is TGTGCCAGCAGCTTTGATAAGGACGTCGCGCAGTTCTTC. It is translated as CASSFDKDVAQFF.

The chain links TRBV30 to TRBJ1-4; D gene ambiguous. The CDR3 has 15 amino acids. Trimming removed 1 base from V and 4 bases from J, with 13 bases in between. CDR1 is GTSNPN and CDR2 is SVGIG in the germline V gene (reference sequence). The CDR3 DNA is TGTGCCTGGAGTGGGGCGGGAGCGGGTAATGAAAAACTGTTTTTT. It translates to CAWSGAGAGNEKLFF.

The DNA of the CDR3 is TGTGCCAGCAGTCCCAGAGATGAAAAACTGTTTTTT. Translated, it gives CASSPRDEKLFF. The chain uses TRBV28 and TRBJ1-4; D remains unclear. In germline, CDR1 is MDHEN, CDR2 SYDVKM. The CDR3 is made up of 12 amino acids. The V gene lost 5 bases and the J gene lost 6 bases, with 7 bases spanning the gap.

The chain links TRBV9 to TRBJ2-7; 9 nucleotides match TRBD2. J lost 7 bases, V lost 1 base, and 9 bases had no gene match. The CDR3 has 15 residues. Germline V gene lookup returns CDR1 SGDLS and CDR2 YYNGEE. CDR3 region: CASSVSISGGGEQYF. The CDR3 DNA follows: TGTGCCAGCAGCGTATCCATTAGCGGGGGCGGGGAGCAGTACTTC.

This clone appeared many times. The chain has TRBV7-2 and TRBJ2-6; the D gene is possibly TRBD1 (5 bases). CDR1 and CDR2 (germline): SGHTA, FQGNSA. CDR3 length: 14 residues. The V and J ends lost 6 bases and 4 bases respectively, with 10 bases between them. CDR3 sequence: CASRAGIGANVLTF. The DNA of the CDR3 is TGTGCCAGCAGGGCAGGGATAGGGGCCAACGTCCTGACTTTC. Supplemented by reference TRBV7-2 and TRBJ2-6, the full variable domain reads GAGVSQSPSNKVTEKGKDVELRCDPISGHTALYWYRQSLGQGLEFLIYFQGNSAPDKSGLPSDRFSAERTGGSVSTLTIQRTQQEDSAVYLCASRAGIGANVLTFGAGSRLTVL.

This clone showed up just once. The genes are TRBV11-3 and TRBJ1-1; 7 positions agree with TRBD1. Per germline, CDR1 SGHNT and CDR2 YENEEA. The ends lost 6 bases at V and 5 bases at J; junction bases unmatched: 6. There are 13 residues in the CDR3. CDR3 residues: CASSLGQLTEAFF. The CDR3, as DNA: TGTGCCAGCAGTTTGGGACAGCTTACTGAAGCTTTCTTT.

This clone was seen a single time. The chain uses TRBV9 and TRBJ2-1; D perhaps matches TRBD2 (5 bases). The CDR3 contains 12 residues. The germline V gene has CDR1 SGDLS and CDR2 YYNGEE. V was clipped by 0 bases and J by 8 bases, with 6 bases between them. CDR3 coding DNA: TGTGCCAGCAGCGTAGTCGGGGATGAGCAGTTCTTC. Protein product: CASSVVGDEQFF.

As to this clone: One end of the junction fails to match germline, which may point to a read error. V gene TRBV2 combines with J gene TRBJ1-2, with 10 bases aligning to TRBD1. Per the germline V gene, CDR1 is SNHLY and CDR2 is FYNNEI. The CDR3 is made up of 15 amino acids. The DNA for the CDR3 is TGTGCCAGCAGCGAAGGACAGGGGGGATACTATGGCTACACCTTC. It specifies CASSEGQGGYYGYTF.

The chain uses TRBV7-8 and TRBJ2-7; weak D call: TRBD2 (5 bases). CDR1 is SGHVS, CDR2 FQNEAQ, per germline. Deletions cut 5 bases from V and 3 bases from J, with 17 bases between. The CDR3 has 15 amino acids. CDR3 in amino acids: CASSHLAGRYYEQYF. The CDR3 nucleotides read TGTGCCAGCAGCCACCTAGCTGGGAGATACTACGAGCAGTACTTC.

V usage is TRBV18 and J usage is TRBJ2-5; TRBD1 agrees at 7 bases. The DNA end lines up better with TRBJ2-7; the J call may be wrong. Germline V gene data show CDR1 as KGHSH and CDR2 as LQKENI. The CDR3 is made up of 14 amino acids. The CDR3 sequence is CASSAGTASYEQYF. The DNA of the CDR3 is TGTGCCAGCTCTGCCGGGACAGCGTCCTACGAGCAGTACTTC.

The gene calls are TRBV11-3 and TRBJ1-1, with unresolved D. The CDR3 length is 13 residues. V was cut by 1 base and J by 1 base, with 4 bases left in between. In germline, CDR1 is SGHNT, CDR2 YENEEA. The CDR3 DNA follows: TGTGCCAGCAGCTTAGTGCCGAACACTGAAGCTTTCTTT. It encodes CASSLVPNTEAFF.

This sequence joins TRBV6-5 and TRBJ2-3; D may be TRBD1 or TRBD2 (5 bases each). The germline V and J ends were trimmed by 4 bases and 0 bases, with 8 bases remaining between them. The CDR3 runs 14 residues. Looked up from germline, CDR1 is MNHEY and CDR2 is SVGAGI. CDR3 in DNA: TGTGCCAGCAGTTTGTGGGGGAGCACAGATACGCAGTATTTT. The encoded protein is CASSLWGSTDTQYF.

The chain combines TRBV19 with TRBJ1-2, with D perhaps matching TRBD1 (6 bases). The V end lost 5 bases, the J end lost 2 bases, and 18 bases lay between the germline ends. Germline-derived CDR1 and CDR2 are LNHDA and SQIVND (reference sequence). The CDR3 is 16 residues long. The chain's CDR3 is CASSSRHREANYGYTF. The CDR3 region has the DNA TGTGCCAGTAGTTCGAGGCACAGGGAGGCGAACTATGGCTACACCTTC.

The gene calls are TRBV27 and TRBJ2-1; D is possibly TRBD2 (7 bases). The CDR3 length is 15 residues. Germline lookup yields CDR1 MNHEY and CDR2 SMNVEV (reference sequence). Trimming stripped 2 bases from V and 5 bases from J, with 13 bases between. CDR3 residues: CASSLEGGRHNEQFF. The CDR3 region has the DNA TGTGCCAGCAGTTTAGAGGGGGGGCGCCACAATGAGCAGTTCTTC.

This chain uses TRBV28 with TRBJ1-2, with TRBD1 identical over 7 bases. Germline CDR1 MDHEN, CDR2 SYDVKM. The CDR3 has 14 amino acids. With V trimmed by 6 bases and J by 5 bases, 9 bases remained unmatched. The CDR3 DNA follows: TGTGCCAGCAGAAGGACAGGTGAATCGTATGGCTACACCTTC. Protein sequence: CASRRTGESYGYTF.

The gene calls are TRBV21-1 and TRBJ2-5; TRBD2, the D gene given by the table, was not confirmed from the DNA. TRBV21-1 is a known pseudogene. The CDR3 extends over 14 amino acids. CDR3 protein: CASHKGGAKETQYF. For the CDR3, the DNA is TGTGCCAGCCACAAAGGGGGAGCAAAAGAGACCCAGTACTTC.

The chain has TRBV7-3 and TRBJ1-6, with TRBD1 matching over 7 bases. The CDR3 loop spans 17 amino acids. CDR1 is SGHTA, CDR2 FQGTGA, per germline. V was clipped by 5 bases and J by 9 bases; unmatched bases: 16. CDR3 sequence: CASSPTGTRGLISPLHF. As DNA, the CDR3 is TGTGCCAGCAGCCCGACCGGGACCAGGGGGTTGATTTCACCCCTCCACTTT.

This clone was seen a single time. This rearrangement joins TRBV19 to TRBJ1-6; 8 nucleotides line up with TRBD1. Germline V gene data show CDR1 as LNHDA and CDR2 as SQIVND (reference sequence). The CDR3 length is 15 residues. The V segment lost 5 bases and the J segment 5 bases; nucleotides outside the gene matches: 5. CDR3 in DNA: TGTGCCAGTAGTTTTGGACAGGGTGATAATTCACCCCTCCACTTT. The encoded protein is CASSFGQGDNSPLHF.

The chain links TRBV25-1 to TRBJ2-2; D gene ambiguous. This CDR3 has 13 amino acids. The germline CDR1 and CDR2 sequences are MGHDK and SYGVNS. Between the trimmed V and J ends, which lost 4 bases and 4 bases, there was a span of 7 bases. The CDR3 reads CASSAASTGELFF. CDR3 sequence (DNA): TGTGCCAGCAGTGCGGCATCCACCGGGGAGCTGTTTTTT.